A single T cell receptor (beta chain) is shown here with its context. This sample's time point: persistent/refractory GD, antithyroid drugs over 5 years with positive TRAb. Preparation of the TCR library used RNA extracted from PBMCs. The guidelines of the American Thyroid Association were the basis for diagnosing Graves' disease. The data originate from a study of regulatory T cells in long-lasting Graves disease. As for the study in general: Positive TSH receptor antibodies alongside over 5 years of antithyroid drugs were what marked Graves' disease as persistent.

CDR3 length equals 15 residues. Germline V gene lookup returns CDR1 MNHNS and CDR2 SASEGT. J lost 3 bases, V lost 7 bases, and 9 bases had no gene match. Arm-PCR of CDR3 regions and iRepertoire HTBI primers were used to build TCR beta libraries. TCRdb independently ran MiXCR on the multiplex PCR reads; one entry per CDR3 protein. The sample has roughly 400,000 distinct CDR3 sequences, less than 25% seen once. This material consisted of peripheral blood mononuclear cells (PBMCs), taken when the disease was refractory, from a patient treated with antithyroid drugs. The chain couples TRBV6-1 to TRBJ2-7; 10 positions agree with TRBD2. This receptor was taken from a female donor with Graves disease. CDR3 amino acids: CASTRLAGYFYEQYF. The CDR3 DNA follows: TGTGCCAGCACCAGACTAGCGGGTTACTTCTACGAGCAGTACTTC.